This T cell receptor (beta chain) was identified during a study of identical twins. The CDR3 is 16 residues long. Unmatched junction bases numbered 7, after V lost 3 bases and J lost 3 bases. Germline V CDR1 and CDR2: MNHEY, SVGAGI. TCRdb fed the 5' RACE reads into MiXCR, producing one record per CDR3 protein. The sample has over 500,000 distinct CDR3 sequences, under 25% seen once; the top ten hold about 0.91%. This sample also appeared in a second study, on T cells expressing NK-cell markers.

This receptor was taken from a woman between 18 and 29 years old in good health. Sequenced: CD4+ T cells sorted from blood. This chain connects TRBV6-5 to TRBJ2-5; TRBD1 matches 10 bases. The CDR3 is CASSYYGTGVKETQYF. The CDR3 nucleotides are TGTGCCAGCAGTTATTACGGGACAGGGGTGAAAGAGACCCAGTACTTC.